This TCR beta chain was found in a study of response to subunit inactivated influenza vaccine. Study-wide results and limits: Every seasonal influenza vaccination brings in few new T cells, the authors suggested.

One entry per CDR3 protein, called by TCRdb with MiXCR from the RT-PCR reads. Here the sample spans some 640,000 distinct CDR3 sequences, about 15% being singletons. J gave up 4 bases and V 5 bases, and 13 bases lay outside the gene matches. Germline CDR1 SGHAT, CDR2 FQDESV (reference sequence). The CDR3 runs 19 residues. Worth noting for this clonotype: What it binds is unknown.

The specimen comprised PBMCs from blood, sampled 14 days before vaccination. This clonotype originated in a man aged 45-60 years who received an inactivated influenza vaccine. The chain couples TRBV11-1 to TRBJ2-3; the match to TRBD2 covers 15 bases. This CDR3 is CASSDWTSGRELRSDTQYF. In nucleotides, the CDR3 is TGTGCCAGCAGCGACTGGACTAGCGGGAGGGAATTGAGATCAGATACGCAGTATTTT.